This record concerns one TCR beta chain sequence. The target of this receptor is not known. No clone much larger than this one lies a single base away; base qualities are absent. These data belong to a study of cytomegalovirus exposure and HLA in healthy donors (dated by TCRdb to 2016 to 2017). Turning to the overall study: An earlier analysis of approximately 640 of the donors reported 276 Gb of sequence data and roughly 100 million unique TCR beta sequences from approximately 180 million T cells. Genome-wide SNP genotypes for about 60% of the roughly 700 donors were used in a later genetic analysis, which treated that subset as a discovery cohort. An earlier analysis of roughly 580 of the donors used high-throughput TCR beta sequencing to judge whether each TCR beta V gene segment behaved as functional or pseudogenic. Across approximately 400 genotyped donors of the cohort, an average of about 240,000 unique TCR beta nucleotide sequences per donor were sequenced, and approximately 17% of those sequences were non-productive. In a later analysis, previously published TCR beta repertoires from about 640 donors were re-analyzed and high-resolution HLA genotyping was added so that TCR occurrence patterns could be studied. Of the roughly 400 genotyped donors, over 65% fell in the genetic ancestry cluster associated with self-reported Caucasian donors. The T cell repertoires of 550 to 850 subjects were profiled by immunosequencing and related to cytomegalovirus serostatus. Donor age, sex, ethnicity and CMV serostatus were compiled alongside the repertoire data. The aim of the study was to test whether cataloging public T cell receptors could identify signatures of past pathogen exposure. Every discovery cohort repertoire had been produced on one sequencing platform. The number of typed donors differed by locus: about 620-630 for A, B, C, DRB1 and DQB1; 500 to 550 for DQA1; fewer than 610 for DPA1; and 450 to 480 for DPB1. Both class I and class II loci were covered by HLA typing, at four-digit resolution. Around 300 gigabases of sequencing data and approximately 80 million unique TCR sequences were included in an early release covering over 600 HLA-typed donors. High-throughput TCR immunosequencing, statistical association of individual TCRs with disease status, and machine learning were combined to predict cytomegalovirus infection status. Roughly five DR-DQ haplotypes were handled as single units for association and clustering because linkage in the cohort was strong. In addition to the first cohort of roughly 670 subjects, a separate validation cohort of about 120 different subjects was used. Rather than using new phenotypic data, the later analysis identified candidate immune exposures from TCR beta sequences and from how often those sequences occurred across donors.

Points the paper makes about the study in general: In a later genetic analysis, a missense DCLRE1C variant was associated with V-gene and J-gene trimming of TCR beta chains, and the association was replicated in an independent cohort. The earlier analysis of about 600 of the donors excluded about 16 rarely observed V segments, including chromosome 9 orphons, because counts were too low. Linkage disequilibrium might explain the correlated functional status among segregating V segments, but an unknown experimental factor could not be excluded. Compared with the approximately 670-donor mean, donors in an Asian-associated ancestry cluster had fewer N-insertions in productive TCRs, according to a later genetic analysis. It was suggested by the authors that the approach could potentially be generalized to other disease states and immunological phenotypes. Immune exposure information for the cohort was limited to CMV serostatus. A later analysis reported that several top co-occurrence clusters appeared linked to parvovirus B19, influenza, CMV and Epstein-Barr virus. In a later analysis, most CMV-associated TCR beta chains were found to appear HLA-restricted, with HLA associations seemingly driven largely by CMV exposure. The study gave a list of 150 to 200 TCR beta chains associated with cytomegalovirus. In a later analysis, the rate of TCR association differed among HLA loci, with DRB1 alleles having the most associated TCRs and HLA-C alleles having the fewest. Across donors, most TCR sequences were observed very rarely, whereas some public TCRs were present in many individuals. Some IMGT-functional V segments, including TRBV6-2 and TRBV6-3, could not be distinguished by the 87-base-pair reads and were therefore excluded. Roughly uniform sequencing depth across donors was assumed in presence/absence analyses, although this assumption may not hold. Because HLA typing was missing for some donors at each locus, association tests included only the typed subset. The sequencing pipeline was judged likely to have produced a cluster of highly shared sequence variants as a technical artifact. A further reported finding was that TCR beta sequences accurately predicted the HLA-A and HLA-B alleles for most subjects in the first cohort. When HLA alleles, especially DR and DQ, strongly co-occurred, attributing TCR associations to individual alleles was difficult. In a later analysis, HLA-associated TCR beta chains were found to be more clonally expanded and to have lower generation probabilities than equally common non-associated chains. At a false discovery rate of 0.05, a later analysis linked around 17,000 TCR beta sequences to specific HLA alleles. The classifier was reported to diagnose cytomegalovirus status with high specificity and sensitivity in both the original cohort and the validation cohort. An earlier analysis of around 500 of the donors showed that most TCR beta V segments appeared in productive rearrangements either about 90% or about 30% of the time, which broadly matched IMGT annotations. A few of the identified cytomegalovirus-associated TCR beta chains were confirmed in vitro to be specific for cytomegalovirus antigens. In this cohort, only TCR beta chains were sequenced, and detectable features were limited by the absence of alpha or paired-chain data.

Libraries came from the immunoSEQ multiplex PCR assay. The multiplex PCR relied on a mix of 60 forward primers for TCR Vbeta segments and 13 reverse primers for TCR Jbeta segments. The CDR3 region of rearranged TCR beta genes was amplified from genomic DNA with a multiplex PCR assay. The Illumina HiSeq System was used to sequence the amplified TCR beta libraries as 87-base-pair reads. Turning to the authors' computational methods: A later analysis tallied around 87 million unique TCR beta chains across the 640 or so repertoires, and about 12 million of those chains were shared by two or more donors. To remove PCR and sequencing errors, raw reads were error-corrected and collapsed into unique sequences using a nearest-neighbor algorithm that merged closely related sequences. To assign V, D and J gene segments, CDR3 sequences were aligned to IMGT reference sequences. For a sequence to be retained, a match of at least six nucleotides to both a V gene segment and a J gene segment was required. A rearrangement was called productive if the CDR3 had no stop codons and remained in frame with V and J, and every other rearrangement was called non-productive. CDR3 was defined by IMGT convention, running from the second conserved V-encoded cysteine to the conserved J-encoded phenylalanine. The earlier analysis of more than 450 of the donors excluded sequences that lacked an unambiguous match to a single V gene segment. In an earlier analysis of approximately 590 of the donors, a V segment was called functional when productive rearrangements were above 56.7%, and segregating when the standard deviation between donors exceeded 5%. A statistical classification framework was built to diagnose cytomegalovirus status from the catalog of TCR beta chain sequences. In a later analysis, TCR nucleotide sequences were compared against IMGT/GENE-DB human TR gene sequences so that V and J genes could be assigned. Using the TCRdist pipeline, a later analysis assigned CDR3 sequences along with most-parsimonious VDJ recombination scenarios. In a later analysis, each TCR beta chain was defined by its CDR3 amino acid sequence together with its V-gene family, and reads without a unique V-gene family were excluded. A later analysis removed several hundred highly shared, low-generation-probability nucleotide sequences to deal with suspected cross-contamination and a sequencing artifact. In a later analysis, a clonal expansion index for each public chain was calculated from normalized within-repertoire ranks of inferred template counts. A later analysis computed generation probabilities with a VDJ recombination model fitted to out-of-frame rearrangements, and checked the results against IGoR. A later analysis scored TCR-TCR, TCR-HLA and TCR-CMV co-occurrence with hypergeometric tests, applying a repertoire-size bias correction to TCR pairs. A later analysis estimated false discovery rates by permuting HLA or CMV assignments 20 times. In a later analysis, co-occurring TCRs were grouped with DBSCAN, and TCRdist sequence similarity was added when clustering was performed within HLA-allele-positive subsets. Repertoires with fewer than 30,000 or more than 120,000 public chains were left out of co-occurrence clustering, as were about five repertoires with anomalous nucleotide sharing. Entries here come from immuneACCESS through TCRdb and include only in-frame sequences with V and J called. Some clones fail to appear in such tables; in the studies checked, an unresolved V gene covers under half of the shortfall, and the cause of the remainder is unknown. The V and J calls and clone size are taken from that table; D and trimming were inferred from the DNA. Here the sample has roughly 300,000 clones; roughly 89% occur a single time. Approximately 4.3% of the sample comes from the top ten.

Including cysteine and phenylalanine, the CDR3 has 16 amino acids. The DNA shown is the 48-base CDR3, in frame from base 1. V is trimmed back by 6 bases and J by 2 bases, and the junction contains 11 bases that no gene match accounts for. CDR1 and CDR2 (SGHVS, FNYEAQ) derive from the germline V gene. The cohort comprised 666 healthy bone marrow donors. All cohort members were sampled while nominally healthy, although unrecorded immune exposures were likely present. The donor tested CMV seropositive and was one of the 289 seropositive cohort members. Each donor provided a peripheral blood sample, and peripheral blood mononuclear cells were used for TCR beta sequencing. Genomic DNA extraction from the blood cell samples was performed with the Qiagen DNeasy Blood Extraction Kit.

The receptor was derived from a man aged 40-49 years in good health and CMV-seropositive. The rearrangement joined TRBV7-6 to TRBJ2-3, with 7 bases matching TRBD2. Sequencing was done on a sample of PBMCs. The CDR3 in this case is CASSYLSRDYTDTQYF. The base sequence is TGTGCCAGCAGTTACCTATCTCGGGACTACACAGATACGCAGTATTTT.